This TCR beta chain was sequenced during a study of vaccination effects on CD4 cells after COVID-19. Under the ViraFEST assay, PBMC were stimulated with viral peptide pools so that antigen-specific CD4+ T cells expanded. Sequencing was performed afterwards. With roughly nine days of culture completed, CD4+ T cells were isolated. This person caught SARS-CoV-2 sometime from March to December 2020, and PCR testing confirmed the infection. Peptides at roughly 9.2 ug/ml and IL-2 at about 9.2 IU/ml were added to fewer than 2.5 million PBMC per well. Per the germline V gene, CDR1 is SGHDN and CDR2 is FVKESK. There are 14 residues in the CDR3. The V end lost 3 bases, the J end lost 2 bases, and 8 bases lay between the germline ends. Clones were sequenced by immunoSEQ multiplex PCR, and TCRdb holds only the in-frame ones, with some missing. The sample contains approximately 40,000 clones, around 73% of which appear only once.

The table lists this clone with a count of one. Its antigen remains unknown. Whole-study results and caveats: Late after vaccination, infection- and vaccine-induced clones showed marked clonal contraction. The study found that post-vaccine spike-reactive clones in convalescents were mainly new vaccine-induced clones.

The chain has TRBV14 and TRBJ1-3, with D perhaps matching TRBD1 (6 bases). This sample comprised CD4+ T cells from PBMCs cultured with a peptide pool, obtained before COVID-19 vaccination. This receptor was obtained from a human donor who had a prior SARS-CoV-2 infection. The CDR3 region has the DNA TGTGCCAGCAGCCAGGACAGAGCTGGAAACACCATATATTTT. Translation gives CASSQDRAGNTIYF.